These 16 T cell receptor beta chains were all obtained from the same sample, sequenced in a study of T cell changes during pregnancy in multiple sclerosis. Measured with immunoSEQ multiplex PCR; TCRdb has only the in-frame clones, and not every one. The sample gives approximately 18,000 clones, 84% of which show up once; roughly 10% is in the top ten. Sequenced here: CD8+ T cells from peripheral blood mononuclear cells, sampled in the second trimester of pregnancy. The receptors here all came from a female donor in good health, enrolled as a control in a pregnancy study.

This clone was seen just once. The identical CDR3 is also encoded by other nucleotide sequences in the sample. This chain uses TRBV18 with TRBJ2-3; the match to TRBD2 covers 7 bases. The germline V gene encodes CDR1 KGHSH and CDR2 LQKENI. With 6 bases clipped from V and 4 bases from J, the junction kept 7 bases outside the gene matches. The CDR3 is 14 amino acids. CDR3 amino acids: CASSPTSSADTQYF. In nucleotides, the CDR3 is TGTGCCAGCTCGCCGACTAGCTCCGCAGATACGCAGTATTTT.

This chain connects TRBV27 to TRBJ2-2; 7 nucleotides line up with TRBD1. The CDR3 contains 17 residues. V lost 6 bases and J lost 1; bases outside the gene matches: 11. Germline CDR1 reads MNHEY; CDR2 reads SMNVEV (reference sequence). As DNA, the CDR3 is TGTGCCAGCAGCTGGGTGTTTGGGACAGTGAACACCGGGGAGCTGTTTTTT. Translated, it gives CASSWVFGTVNTGELFF.

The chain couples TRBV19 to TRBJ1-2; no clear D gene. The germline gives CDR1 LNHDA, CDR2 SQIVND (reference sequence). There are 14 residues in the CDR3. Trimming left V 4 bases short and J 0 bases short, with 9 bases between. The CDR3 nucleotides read TGTGCCAGTAGTACCCTACAGACTAACTATGGCTACACCTTC. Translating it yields CASSTLQTNYGYTF. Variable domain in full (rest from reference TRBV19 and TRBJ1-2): DGGITQSPKYLFRKEGQNVTLSCEQNLNHDAMYWYRQDPGQGLRLIYYSQIVNDFQKGDIAEGYSVSREKKESFPLTVTSAQKNPTAFYLCASSTLQTNYGYTFGSGTRLTVV.

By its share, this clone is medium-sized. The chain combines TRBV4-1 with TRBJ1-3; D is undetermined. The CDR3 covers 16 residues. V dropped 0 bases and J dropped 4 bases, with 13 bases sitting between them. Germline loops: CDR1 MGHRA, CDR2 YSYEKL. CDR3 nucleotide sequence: TGCGCCAGCAGCCAAGATTTTGCGTCCTGGGGAAACACCATATATTTT. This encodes CASSQDFASWGNTIYF.

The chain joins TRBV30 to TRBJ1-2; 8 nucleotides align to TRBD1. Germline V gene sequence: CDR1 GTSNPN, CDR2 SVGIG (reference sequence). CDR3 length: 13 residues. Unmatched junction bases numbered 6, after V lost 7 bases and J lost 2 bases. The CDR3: CAYLRGLNYGYTF. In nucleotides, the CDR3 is TGTGCCTACCTCAGGGGGCTGAACTATGGCTACACCTTC.

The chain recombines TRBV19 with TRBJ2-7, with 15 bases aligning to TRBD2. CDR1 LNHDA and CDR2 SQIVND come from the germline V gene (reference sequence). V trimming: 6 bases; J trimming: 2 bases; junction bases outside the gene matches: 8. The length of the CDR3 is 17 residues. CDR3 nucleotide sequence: TGTGCCAGTAGCGATCGGACTAGCGGGGGGGCCACCTACGAGCAGTACTTC. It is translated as CASSDRTSGGATYEQYF. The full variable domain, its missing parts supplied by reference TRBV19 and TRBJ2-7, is DGGITQSPKYLFRKEGQNVTLSCEQNLNHDAMYWYRQDPGQGLRLIYYSQIVNDFQKGDIAEGYSVSREKKESFPLTVTSAQKNPTAFYLCASSDRTSGGATYEQYFGPGTRLTVT.

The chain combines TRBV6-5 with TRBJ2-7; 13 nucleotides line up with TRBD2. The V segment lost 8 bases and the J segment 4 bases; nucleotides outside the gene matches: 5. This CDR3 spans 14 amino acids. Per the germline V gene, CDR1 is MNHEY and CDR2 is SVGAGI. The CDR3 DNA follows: TGTGCCAGCTGGCCGGGACTAGCGGGATACGAGCAGTACTTC. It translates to CASWPGLAGYEQYF.

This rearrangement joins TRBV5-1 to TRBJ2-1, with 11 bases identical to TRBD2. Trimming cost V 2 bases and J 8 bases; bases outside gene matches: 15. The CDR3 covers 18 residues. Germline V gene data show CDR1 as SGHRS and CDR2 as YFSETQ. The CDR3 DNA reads TGCGCCAGCAGCTTAGGTCTCCCCTCTAGCGGGGGGCGGTATGAGCAGTTCTTC. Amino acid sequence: CASSLGLPSSGGRYEQFF.

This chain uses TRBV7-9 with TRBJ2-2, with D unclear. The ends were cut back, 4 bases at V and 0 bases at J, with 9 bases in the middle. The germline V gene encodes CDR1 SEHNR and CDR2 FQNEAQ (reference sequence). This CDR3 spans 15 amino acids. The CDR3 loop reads CASSSRKTNTGELFF. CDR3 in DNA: TGTGCCAGCAGCTCCAGAAAAACGAACACCGGGGAGCTGTTTTTT.

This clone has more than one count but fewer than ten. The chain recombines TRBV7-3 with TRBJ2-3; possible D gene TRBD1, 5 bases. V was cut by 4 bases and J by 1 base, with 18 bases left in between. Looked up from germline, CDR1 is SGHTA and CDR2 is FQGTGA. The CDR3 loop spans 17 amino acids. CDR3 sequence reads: CASSSLVTVRGTDTQYF. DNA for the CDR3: TGTGCCAGCAGCTCTCTGGTGACAGTCCGGGGCACAGATACGCAGTATTTT.

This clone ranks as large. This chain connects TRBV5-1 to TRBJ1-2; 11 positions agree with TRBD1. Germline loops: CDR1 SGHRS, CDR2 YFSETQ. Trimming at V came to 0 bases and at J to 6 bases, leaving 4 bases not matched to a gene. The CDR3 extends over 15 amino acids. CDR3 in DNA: TGCGCCAGCAGCTTGGAGTGGGGACAGGGGGATGGCTACACCTTC. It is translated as CASSLEWGQGDGYTF.

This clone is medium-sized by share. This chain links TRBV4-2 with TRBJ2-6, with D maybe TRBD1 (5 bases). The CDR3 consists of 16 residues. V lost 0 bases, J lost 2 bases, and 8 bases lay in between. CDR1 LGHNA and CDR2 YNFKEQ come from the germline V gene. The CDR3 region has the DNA TGTGCCAGCAGCCAAGAAAGGGGTGCTGGGGCCAACGTCCTGACTTTC. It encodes CASSQERGAGANVLTF.

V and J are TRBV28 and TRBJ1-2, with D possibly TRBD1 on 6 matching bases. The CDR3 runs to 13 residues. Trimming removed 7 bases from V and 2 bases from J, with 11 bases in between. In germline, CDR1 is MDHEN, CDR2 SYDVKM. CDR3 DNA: TGTGCCAGCATTGATCAGGGGAACTATGGCTACACCTTC. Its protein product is CASIDQGNYGYTF.

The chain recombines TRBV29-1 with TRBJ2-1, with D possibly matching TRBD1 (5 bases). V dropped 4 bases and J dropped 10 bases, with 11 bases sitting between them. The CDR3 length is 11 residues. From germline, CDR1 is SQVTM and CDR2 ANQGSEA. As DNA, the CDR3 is TGCAGCGTTGTAGGGGAAGGGGAGCAGTTCTTC. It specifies CSVVGEGEQFF.

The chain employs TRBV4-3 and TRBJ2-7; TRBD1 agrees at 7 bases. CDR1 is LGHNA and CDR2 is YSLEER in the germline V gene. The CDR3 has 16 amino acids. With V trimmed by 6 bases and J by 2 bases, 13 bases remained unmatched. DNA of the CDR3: TGCGCCAGCAGTTCCTCGGGAACAGGGGATCCCTACGAGCAGTACTTC. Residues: CASSSSGTGDPYEQYF.

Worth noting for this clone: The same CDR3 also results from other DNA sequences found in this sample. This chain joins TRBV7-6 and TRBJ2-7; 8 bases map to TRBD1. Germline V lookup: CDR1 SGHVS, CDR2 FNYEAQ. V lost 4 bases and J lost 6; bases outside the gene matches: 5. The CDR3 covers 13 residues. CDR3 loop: CASSSRTGSEQYF. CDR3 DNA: TGTGCCAGCAGCTCACGGACAGGGAGCGAGCAGTACTTC. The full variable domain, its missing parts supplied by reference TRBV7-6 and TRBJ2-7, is GAGVSQSPRYKVTKRGQDVALRCDPISGHVSLYWYRQALGQGPEFLTYFNYEAQQDKSGLPNDRFSAERPEGSISTLTIQRTEQRDSAMYRCASSSRTGSEQYFGPGTRLTVT.